One and the same sample provided the 23 T cell receptor beta chains below, sequenced in a study of cytomegalovirus exposure and HLA in healthy donors. The primer mix had 60 Vbeta and 13 Jbeta primers. Some clones are missing from TCRdb's copy, which holds only in-frame ones; the method was immunoSEQ multiplex PCR. The sample lists 89,000 or so clones; more than 60% were seen once. The sequenced material came from PBMCs. These TCRs come from a man younger than 35 in good health and CMV-seropositive.

The chain employs TRBV6-1 and TRBJ1-1; D unresolved. Trimming removed 11 bases from V and 4 bases from J, with 11 bases in between. Germline CDR1 reads MNHNS; CDR2 reads SASEGT. CDR3 length equals 11 residues. The CDR3 nucleotides read TGTGCCGGAGGGCGAGTCACTGAAGCTTTCTTT. Translation gives CAGGRVTEAFF.

The J gene is TRBJ2-7, the V gene TRBV6-1, with 7 bases fitting TRBD1. CDR3 length: 13 residues. Germline assignment: CDR1 MNHNS and CDR2 SASEGT. The junction had 6 bases not matched to a gene; V was cut back by 7 bases and J by 3 bases. This chain's CDR3 is CASTGQDRYEQYF. For the CDR3, the DNA is TGTGCCAGCACCGGACAGGACCGCTACGAGCAGTACTTC.

Of note for this clone: A far larger clone is one base from this, pointing to a likely read error. The sample contains more than one DNA sequence encoding this CDR3. The rearrangement uses TRBV4-1 and TRBJ2-1; 11 bases are shared with TRBD2. The CDR3 is made up of 14 amino acids. Germline V gene lookup returns CDR1 MGHRA and CDR2 YSYEKL. V gave up 9 bases and J gave up 6 bases; unmatched junction bases: 7. The CDR3 loop reads CASSLAGGPNEQFF. CDR3 bases: TGCGCCAGTTCTCTAGCGGGGGGCCCCAATGAGCAGTTCTTC.

The rearrangement links TRBV6-5 to TRBJ1-2, with D hard to call. CDR3 length: 12 residues. V was shortened by 6 bases and J by 7 bases, with 12 bases between the two germline ends. Germline loops: CDR1 MNHEY, CDR2 SVGAGI. The CDR3 spells CASSPGGFGYTF. The DNA for the CDR3 is TGTGCCAGCAGCCCCGGAGGCTTTGGCTACACCTTC.

The rearrangement joins TRBV21-1 to TRBJ1-6; the table calls TRBD1, which could not be checked here. TRBV21-1 is a documented pseudogene. This CDR3 is built from 15 residues. CDR3 sequence reads: CASSKGGQGGSPLHF. The CDR3 DNA is TGTGCCAGCAGCAAAGGGGGACAGGGTGGGTCACCCCTCCACTTT.

V is TRBV12-2 and J is TRBJ2-7; the table names TRBD2, a call not compared with the DNA. TRBV12-2 is marked as a pseudogene. The CDR3 is made up of 13 amino acids. CDR3 sequence (DNA): TGTGCAAGTCGCTTTGTTAGCAGAAACGAGCAGTACTTC. Translation: CASRFVSRNEQYF.

CDR3 coding DNA: TGTGCCAGCAGCCGGACAGGAGAATCCTACGAGCAGTACTTC. Translated: CASSRTGESYEQYF. The rearrangement links TRBV5-4 to TRBJ2-7, with 7 bases aligning to TRBD1. CDR1 is SGHNT and CDR2 is YYREEE in the germline V gene (reference sequence). V lost 4 bases and J lost 1; bases outside the gene matches: 5. The CDR3 extends over 14 amino acids.

This rearrangement joins TRBV29-1 to TRBJ2-5; 8 nucleotides match TRBD2. The V segment lost 6 bases and the J segment 9 bases; nucleotides outside the gene matches: 9. The CDR3 extends over 12 amino acids. Germline values: CDR1 SQVTM, CDR2 ANQGSEA. DNA of the CDR3: TGCAGCGTGACCTTTGACGGGGGGGCCCAGTACTTC. Protein sequence: CSVTFDGGAQYF.

In its sample, this clone was seen once. The chain couples TRBV7-9 to TRBJ2-5; 9 positions match TRBD2. Germline V lookup: CDR1 SEHNR, CDR2 FQNEAQ (reference sequence). The CDR3 runs to 15 residues. J gave up 2 bases and V 5 bases, and 6 bases lay outside the gene matches. The CDR3 DNA reads as TGTGCCAGCAGCCCAGCGGGGGGCCCGCAAGAGACCCAGTACTTC. Its protein product is CASSPAGGPQETQYF.

This clone was observed a few times. The chain combines TRBV6-5 with TRBJ1-2; D uncertain. The CDR3 sequence is 13 residues long. V lost 2 bases, J lost 0 bases, and 4 bases lay in between. Looked up from germline, CDR1 is MNHEY and CDR2 is SVGAGI. In nucleotides, the CDR3 is TGTGCCAGCAGTTACCCCTCTAACTATGGCTACACCTTC. This translates into CASSYPSNYGYTF.

V and J are TRBV5-1 and TRBJ2-7, with TRBD1 matching over 8 bases. J was trimmed by 0 bases and V by 4 bases; bases with no gene match: 3. This CDR3 contains 14 residues. Germline V gene sequence: CDR1 SGHRS, CDR2 YFSETQ. The CDR3 loop reads CASSLDRASYEQYF. The CDR3 DNA is TGCGCCAGCAGCCTGGACAGGGCCTCCTACGAGCAGTACTTC.

The chain uses TRBV4-1 and TRBJ1-1; maybe TRBD1 (6 bases). The length of the CDR3 is 17 residues. Germline CDR1 MGHRA, CDR2 YSYEKL. V gave up 1 base and J gave up 4 bases, with 19 bases separating them. The CDR3 DNA reads as TGCGCCAGCAGCCAAGGGAGGTTGGGGGGGCCTGCCACTGAAGCTTTCTTT. Amino acid sequence: CASSQGRLGGPATEAFF.

The V gene is TRBV4-1, the J gene TRBJ2-5, with 9 bases fitting TRBD2. This CDR3 has 17 amino acids. V trimming: 2 bases; J trimming: 4 bases; junction bases outside the gene matches: 11. Germline CDR1 MGHRA, CDR2 YSYEKL. The CDR3 sequence is CASSQSGGGAMRETQYF. CDR3 nucleotide sequence: TGCGCCAGCAGCCAAAGTGGCGGGGGGGCCATGAGAGAGACCCAGTACTTC.

This clone has a handful of counts. The gene calls are TRBV5-8 and TRBJ1-3; TRBD1 might be the D (6 bases). CDR3 length equals 16 residues. V dropped 1 base and J dropped 1 base, with 12 bases sitting between them. CDR1 and CDR2 (germline): SGHTS, YDEGEE. CDR3 DNA sequence: TGTGCCAGCAGCTTGTATTCAGGGGTTTCTGGAAACACCATATATTTT. As protein: CASSLYSGVSGNTIYF. Using reference TRBV5-8 and TRBJ1-3 for the parts outside the CDR3, the full variable domain is EAGVTQSPTHLIKTRGQQATLRCSPISGHTSVYWYQQALGLGLQFLLWYDEGEERNRGNFPPRFSGRQFPNYSSELNVNALELEDSALYLCASSLYSGVSGNTIYFGEGSWLTVV.

The chain couples TRBV29-1 to TRBJ2-7; tentatively, D is TRBD1 (6 bases). The length of the CDR3 is 15 residues. Trimming removed 3 bases from V and 3 bases from J, with 18 bases in between. CDR1 is SQVTM and CDR2 is ANQGSEA in the germline V gene. The CDR3 DNA sequence: TGCAGCGTTGATTCGGGACAATTCGAGAACTACGAGCAGTACTTC. Protein product: CSVDSGQFENYEQYF.

This chain connects TRBV12-5 to TRBJ2-1, with D hard to call. V shed 5 bases and J shed 5 bases, with 10 bases lying between them. There are 13 residues in the CDR3. Per the germline V gene, CDR1 is LGHNT and CDR2 is FRNRAP. This CDR3 is CASGAYPHNEQFF. In nucleotides, the CDR3 is TGTGCTAGTGGTGCGTATCCACACAATGAGCAGTTCTTC. Filled out from reference TRBV12-5 and TRBJ2-1, the complete variable domain reads DARVTQTPRHKVTEMGQEVTMRCQPILGHNTVFWYRQTMMQGLELLAYFRNRAPLDDSGMPKDRFSAEMPDATLATLKIQPSEPRDSAVYFCASGAYPHNEQFFGPGTRLTVL.

V usage is TRBV7-2 and J usage is TRBJ2-1, with 9 bases matching TRBD2. V shed 5 bases, J shed 4 bases, and the junction held 6 bases outside the gene matches. Germline CDR1 is SGHTA and CDR2 is FQGNSA. CDR3 size: 15 residues. CDR3 DNA sequence: TGTGCCAGCAGCCGCGGGGGGGCGGGGTACAATGAGCAGTTCTTC. Translated: CASSRGGAGYNEQFF.

The chain carries TRBV9 and TRBJ2-5, with D perhaps TRBD2 (5 bases). The V gene's germline CDR1 is SGDLS and CDR2 YYNGEE. The CDR3 is 15 residues long. The ends were cut back, 0 bases at V and 2 bases at J, with 11 bases in the middle. The CDR3 loop reads CASSVDGRTQETQYF. The CDR3 DNA reads as TGTGCCAGCAGCGTAGACGGCAGGACTCAAGAGACCCAGTACTTC.

The chain employs TRBV2 and TRBJ2-7; perhaps TRBD1 as D (6 bases). The CDR3 covers 12 residues. Trimming took 10 bases from V and 4 from J, leaving 14 bases between them. Germline assignment: CDR1 SNHLY and CDR2 FYNNEI. CDR3 nucleotide sequence: TGTGCCACCGGGACAAGAGGATACGAGCAGTACTTC. It translates to CATGTRGYEQYF.

Here the CDR3 DNA reads TGCGCCAGCAGCTTGAGCCACAGGCTCCTCTCCTACGAGCAGTACTTC. It is translated as CASSLSHRLLSYEQYF. V is TRBV5-1 and J is TRBJ2-7, with a tentative D call TRBD1 (5 bases). V was trimmed by 1 base and J by 0 bases, leaving 14 bases between them. The CDR3 is made up of 16 amino acids. Per the germline V gene, CDR1 is SGHRS and CDR2 is YFSETQ.

The CDR3 DNA is TGTGCCAGCAGCTTGGAGGAGTACAATGAGCAGTTCTTC. Residues: CASSLEEYNEQFF. This chain links TRBV5-4 with TRBJ2-1, with D uncertain. The CDR3 sequence is 13 residues long. CDR1 is SGHNT and CDR2 is YYREEE in the germline V gene (reference sequence). Trimming took 0 bases from V and 4 from J, leaving 5 bases between them.

The rearrangement joins TRBV6-6 to TRBJ1-5, with TRBD1 as a possible D gene (5 bases). The CDR3 sequence is 15 residues long. The ends were cut back, 3 bases at V and 2 bases at J, with 11 bases in the middle. The germline gives CDR1 MNHNY, CDR2 SVGAGI (reference sequence). In nucleotides, the CDR3 is TGTGCCAGCAGTTATAGCAGGGATGGCAATCAGCCCCAGCATTTT. It is translated as CASSYSRDGNQPQHF.

Details on this clone: A read error may account for a junction end that differs from germline. This chain links TRBV11-2 with TRBJ1-4; weak D call: TRBD1 (6 bases). CDR1 and CDR2 (germline): SGHAT, FQNNGV. The CDR3 contains 17 residues. CDR3 protein: CASSVSPIWTEWEILFF. The CDR3 DNA reads as TGTGCCAGCAGCGTAAGTCCCATCTGGACAGAGTGGGAAATACTGTTTTTT.